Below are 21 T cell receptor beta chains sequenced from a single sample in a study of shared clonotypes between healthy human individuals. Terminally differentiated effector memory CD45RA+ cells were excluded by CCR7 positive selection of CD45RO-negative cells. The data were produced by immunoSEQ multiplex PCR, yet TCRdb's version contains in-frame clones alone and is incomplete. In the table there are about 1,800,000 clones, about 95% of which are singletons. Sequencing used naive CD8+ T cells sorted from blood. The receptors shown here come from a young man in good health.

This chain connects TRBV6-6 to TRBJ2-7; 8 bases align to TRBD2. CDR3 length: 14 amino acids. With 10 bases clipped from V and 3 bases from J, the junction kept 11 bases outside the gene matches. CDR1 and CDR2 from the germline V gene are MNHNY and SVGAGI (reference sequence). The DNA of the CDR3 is TGTGCCACTTCTCGGCTAGCGGGTCTCTACGAGCAGTACTTC. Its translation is CATSRLAGLYEQYF.

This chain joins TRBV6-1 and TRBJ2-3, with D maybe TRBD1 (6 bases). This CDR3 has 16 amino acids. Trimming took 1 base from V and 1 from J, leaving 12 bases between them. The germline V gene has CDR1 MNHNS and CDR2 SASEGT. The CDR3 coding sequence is TGTGCCAGCAGTGAAGTCGAGGGGGTTGGCACAGATACGCAGTATTTT. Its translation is CASSEVEGVGTDTQYF.

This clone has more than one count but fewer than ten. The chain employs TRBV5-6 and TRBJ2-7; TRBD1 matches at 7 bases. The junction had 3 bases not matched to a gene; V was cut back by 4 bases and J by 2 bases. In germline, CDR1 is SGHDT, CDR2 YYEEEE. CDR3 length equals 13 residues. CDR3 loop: CASSVGQTYEQYF. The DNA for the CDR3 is TGTGCCAGCAGCGTGGGACAGACCTACGAGCAGTACTTC.

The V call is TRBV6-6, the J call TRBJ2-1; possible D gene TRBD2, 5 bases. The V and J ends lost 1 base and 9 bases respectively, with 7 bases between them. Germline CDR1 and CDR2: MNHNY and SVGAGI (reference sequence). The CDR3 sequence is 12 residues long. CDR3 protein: CASSYFSVEQFF. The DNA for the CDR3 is TGTGCCAGCAGTTACTTTAGCGTTGAGCAGTTCTTC.

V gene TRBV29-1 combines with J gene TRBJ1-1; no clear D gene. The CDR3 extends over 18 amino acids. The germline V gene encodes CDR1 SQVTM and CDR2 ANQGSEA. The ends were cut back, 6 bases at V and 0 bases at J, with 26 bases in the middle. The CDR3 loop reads CSVTGFLDATSMNTEAFF. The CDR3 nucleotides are TGCAGCGTAACCGGATTCTTGGACGCCACCTCCATGAACACTGAAGCTTTCTTT. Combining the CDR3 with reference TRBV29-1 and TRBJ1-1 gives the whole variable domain SAVISQKPSRDICQRGTSLTIQCQVDSQVTMMFWYRQQPGQSLTLIATANQGSEATYESGFVIDKFPISRPNLTFSTLTVSNMSPEDSSIYLCSVTGFLDATSMNTEAFFGQGTRLTVV.

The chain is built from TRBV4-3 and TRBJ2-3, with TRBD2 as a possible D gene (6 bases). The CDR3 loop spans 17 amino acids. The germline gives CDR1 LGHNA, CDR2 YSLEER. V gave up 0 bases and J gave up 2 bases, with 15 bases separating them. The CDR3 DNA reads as TGCGCCAGCAGCCAAGAGTGGAGGGTTCCTCACACAGATACGCAGTATTTT. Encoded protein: CASSQEWRVPHTDTQYF.

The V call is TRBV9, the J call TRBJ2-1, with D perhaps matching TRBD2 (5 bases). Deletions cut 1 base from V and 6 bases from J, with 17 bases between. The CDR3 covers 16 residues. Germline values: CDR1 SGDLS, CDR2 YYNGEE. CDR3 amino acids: CASSVPAGADPNEQFF. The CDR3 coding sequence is TGTGCCAGCAGCGTACCTGCGGGCGCCGACCCCAATGAGCAGTTCTTC.

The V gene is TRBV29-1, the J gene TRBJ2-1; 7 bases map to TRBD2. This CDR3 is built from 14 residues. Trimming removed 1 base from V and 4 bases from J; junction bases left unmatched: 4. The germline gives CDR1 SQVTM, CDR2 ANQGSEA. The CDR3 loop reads CSVEVGEGYNEQFF. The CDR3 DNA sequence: TGCAGCGTTGAAGTAGGGGAGGGGTACAATGAGCAGTTCTTC.

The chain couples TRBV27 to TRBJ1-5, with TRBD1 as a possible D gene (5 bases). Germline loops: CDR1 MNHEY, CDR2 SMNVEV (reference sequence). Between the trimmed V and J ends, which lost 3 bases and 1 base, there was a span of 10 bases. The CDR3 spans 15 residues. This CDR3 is CASSLAGFSNQPQHF. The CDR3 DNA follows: TGTGCCAGCAGTTTGGCAGGGTTCAGCAATCAGCCCCAGCATTTT.

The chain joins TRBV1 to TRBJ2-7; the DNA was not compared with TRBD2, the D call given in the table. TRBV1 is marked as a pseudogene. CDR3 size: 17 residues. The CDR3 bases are TGCACCAGCAGCCTCGACGAGGGTAGCGGATCAACCTACGAGCAGTACTTC. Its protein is CTSSLDEGSGSTYEQYF.

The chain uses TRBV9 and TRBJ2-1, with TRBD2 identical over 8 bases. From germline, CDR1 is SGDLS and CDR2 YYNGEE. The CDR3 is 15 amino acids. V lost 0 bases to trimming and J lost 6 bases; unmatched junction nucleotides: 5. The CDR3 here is CASSVEGLESNEQFF. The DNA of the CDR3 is TGTGCCAGCAGCGTAGAGGGACTAGAGTCCAATGAGCAGTTCTTC. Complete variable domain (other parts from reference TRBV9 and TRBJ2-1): DSGVTQTPKHLITATGQRVTLRCSPRSGDLSVYWYQQSLDQGLQFLIQYYNGEERAKGNILERFSAQQFPDLHSELNLSSLELGDSALYFCASSVEGLESNEQFFGPGTRLTVL.

The CDR3 DNA is TGTGCCTGGAGTGTACTAGCGGGAGGGATTGAGACCCAGTACTTC. As protein: CAWSVLAGGIETQYF. The J gene is TRBJ2-5, the V gene TRBV30; TRBD2 matches 13 bases. Germline trimming cut 0 bases from V and 5 bases from J; bases unmatched to any gene: 3. The CDR3 covers 15 residues. The germline V gene encodes CDR1 GTSNPN and CDR2 SVGIG (reference sequence).

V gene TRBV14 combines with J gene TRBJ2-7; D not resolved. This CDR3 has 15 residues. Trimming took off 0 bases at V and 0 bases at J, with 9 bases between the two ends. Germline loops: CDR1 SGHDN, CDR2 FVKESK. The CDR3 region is CASSQDWTSSYEQYF. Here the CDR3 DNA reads TGTGCCAGCAGCCAAGATTGGACCAGCTCCTACGAGCAGTACTTC. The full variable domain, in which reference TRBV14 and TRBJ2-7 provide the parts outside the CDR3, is EAGVTQFPSHSVIEKGQTVTLRCDPISGHDNLYWYRRVMGKEIKFLLHFVKESKQDESGMPNNRFLAERTGGTYSTLKVQPAELEDSGVYFCASSQDWTSSYEQYFGPGTRLTVT.

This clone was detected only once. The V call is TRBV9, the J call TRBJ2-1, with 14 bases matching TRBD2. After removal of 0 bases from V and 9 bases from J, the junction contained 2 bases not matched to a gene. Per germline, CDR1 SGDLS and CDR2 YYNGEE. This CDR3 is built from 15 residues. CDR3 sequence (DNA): TGTGCCAGCAGCGTAGGACTAGCGGGAGGGCCTGAGCAGTTCTTC. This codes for CASSVGLAGGPEQFF.

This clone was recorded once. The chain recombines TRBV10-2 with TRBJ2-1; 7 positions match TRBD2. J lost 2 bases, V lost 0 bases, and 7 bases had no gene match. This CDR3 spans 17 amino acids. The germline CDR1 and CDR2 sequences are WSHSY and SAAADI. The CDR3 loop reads CASSESGAGQPYNEQFF. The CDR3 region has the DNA TGCGCCAGCAGTGAGTCGGGAGCGGGGCAACCCTACAATGAGCAGTTCTTC.

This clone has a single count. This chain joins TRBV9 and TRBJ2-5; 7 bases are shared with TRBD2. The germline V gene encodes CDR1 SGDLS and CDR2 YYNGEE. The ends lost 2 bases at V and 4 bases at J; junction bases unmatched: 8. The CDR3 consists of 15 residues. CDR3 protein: CASSVSGTNGETQYF. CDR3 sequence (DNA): TGTGCCAGCAGCGTCTCCGGGACTAACGGAGAGACCCAGTACTTC.

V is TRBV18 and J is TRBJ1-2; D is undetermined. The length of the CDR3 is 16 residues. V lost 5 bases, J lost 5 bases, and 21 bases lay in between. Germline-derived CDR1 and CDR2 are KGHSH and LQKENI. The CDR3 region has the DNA TGTGCCAGCTCATCGGGGTGGGTCATGGACGGTTATGGCTACACCTTC. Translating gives CASSSGWVMDGYGYTF. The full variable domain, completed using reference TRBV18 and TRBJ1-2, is NAGVMQNPRHLVRRRGQEARLRCSPMKGHSHVYWYRQLPEEGLKFMVYLQKENIIDESGMPKERFSAEFPKEGPSILRIQQVVRGDSAAYFCASSSGWVMDGYGYTFGSGTRLTVV.

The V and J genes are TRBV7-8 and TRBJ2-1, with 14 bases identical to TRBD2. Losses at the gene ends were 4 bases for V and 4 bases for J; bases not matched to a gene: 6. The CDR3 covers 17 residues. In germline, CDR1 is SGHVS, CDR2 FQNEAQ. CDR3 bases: TGTGCCAGCAGCTCCGGGACTAGCGGGGGCCATTACAATGAGCAGTTCTTC. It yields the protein CASSSGTSGGHYNEQFF.

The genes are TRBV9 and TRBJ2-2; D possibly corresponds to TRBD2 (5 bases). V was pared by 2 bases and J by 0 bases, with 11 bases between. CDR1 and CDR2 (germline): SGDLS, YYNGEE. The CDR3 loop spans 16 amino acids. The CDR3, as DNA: TGTGCCAGCAGCGTGGACTCTACGCCGAACACCGGGGAGCTGTTTTTT. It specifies CASSVDSTPNTGELFF.

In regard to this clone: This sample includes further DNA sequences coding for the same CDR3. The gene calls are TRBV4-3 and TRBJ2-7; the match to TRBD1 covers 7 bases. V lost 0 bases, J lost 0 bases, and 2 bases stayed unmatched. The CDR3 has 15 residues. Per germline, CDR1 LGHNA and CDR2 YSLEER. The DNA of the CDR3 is TGCGCCAGCAGCCAAGAGACAGGGCCCTCCTACGAGCAGTACTTC. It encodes CASSQETGPSYEQYF.

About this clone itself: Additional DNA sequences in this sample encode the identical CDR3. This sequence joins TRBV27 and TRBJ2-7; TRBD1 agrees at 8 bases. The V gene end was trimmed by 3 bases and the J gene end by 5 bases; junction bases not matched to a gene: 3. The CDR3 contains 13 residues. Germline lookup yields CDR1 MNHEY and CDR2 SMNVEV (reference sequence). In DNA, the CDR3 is TGTGCCAGCAGTTTCGACAGGGGCCACGAGCAGTACTTC. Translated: CASSFDRGHEQYF.